The T cell receptor (beta chain) under discussion was sequenced for a study of cytomegalovirus exposure and HLA in healthy donors. The PCR made use of 60 Vbeta and 13 Jbeta primers. Produced via immunoSEQ multiplex PCR; TCRdb's table is partial and in-frame only. The table counts 30,000 to 40,000 clones; 5.9% lies in the top ten. This CDR3 contains 14 residues. The V gene's germline CDR1 is MDHEN and CDR2 SYDVKM. V trimming: 3 bases; J trimming: 2 bases; junction bases outside the gene matches: 3. This sequence originates from a human donor in good health. The chain carries TRBV28 and TRBJ2-7, with TRBD1 identical over 8 bases. Sequenced material: PBMCs. The DNA of the CDR3 is TGTGCCAGCAGTTTGGCAGGGGGCACCTACGAGCAGTACTTC. Its protein is CASSLAGGTYEQYF.